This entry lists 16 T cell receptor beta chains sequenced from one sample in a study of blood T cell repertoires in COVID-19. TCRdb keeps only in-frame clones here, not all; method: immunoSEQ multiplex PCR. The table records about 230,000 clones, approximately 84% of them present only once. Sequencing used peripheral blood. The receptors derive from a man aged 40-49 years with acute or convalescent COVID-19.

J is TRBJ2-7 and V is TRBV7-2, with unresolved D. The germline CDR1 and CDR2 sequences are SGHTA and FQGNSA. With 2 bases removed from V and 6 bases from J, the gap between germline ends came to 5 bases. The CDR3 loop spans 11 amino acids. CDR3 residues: CASSLLREQYF. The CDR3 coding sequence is TGTGCCAGCAGCTTATTGCGCGAGCAGTACTTC.

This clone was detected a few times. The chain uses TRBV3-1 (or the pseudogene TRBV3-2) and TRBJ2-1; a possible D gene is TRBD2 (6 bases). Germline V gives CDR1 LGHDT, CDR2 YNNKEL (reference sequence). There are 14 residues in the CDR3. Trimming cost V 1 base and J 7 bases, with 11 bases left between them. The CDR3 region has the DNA TGTGCCAGCAGCCAAGGACTAGAACGTAATGAGCAGTTCTTC. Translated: CASSQGLERNEQFF.

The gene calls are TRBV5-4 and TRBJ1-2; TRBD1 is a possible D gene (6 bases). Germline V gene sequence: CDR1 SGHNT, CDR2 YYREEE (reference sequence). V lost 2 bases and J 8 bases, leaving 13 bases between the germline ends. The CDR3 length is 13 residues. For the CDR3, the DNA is TGTGCCAGCAGCTTAGGCAGGGGAAGAGGCTACACCTTC. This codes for CASSLGRGRGYTF. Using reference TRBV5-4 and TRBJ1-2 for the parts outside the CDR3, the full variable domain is ETGVTQSPTHLIKTRGQQVTLRCSSQSGHNTVSWYQQALGQGPQFIFQYYREEENGRGNFPPRFSGLQFPNYSSELNVNALELDDSALYLCASSLGRGRGYTFGSGTRLTVV.

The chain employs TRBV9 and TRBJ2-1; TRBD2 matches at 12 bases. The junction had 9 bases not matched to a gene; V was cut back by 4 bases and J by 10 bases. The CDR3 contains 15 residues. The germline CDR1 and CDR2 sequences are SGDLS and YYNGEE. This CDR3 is CASSSLAGGPREQFF. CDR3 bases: TGTGCCAGCAGCTCCCTAGCGGGGGGGCCGAGGGAGCAGTTCTTC.

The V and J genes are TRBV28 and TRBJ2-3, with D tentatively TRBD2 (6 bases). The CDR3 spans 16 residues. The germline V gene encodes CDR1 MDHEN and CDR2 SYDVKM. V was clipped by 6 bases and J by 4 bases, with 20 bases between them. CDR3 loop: CASSSAFGGRSDTQYF. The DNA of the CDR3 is TGTGCCAGCAGCTCGGCCTTCGGGGGTCGGTCAGATACGCAGTATTTT. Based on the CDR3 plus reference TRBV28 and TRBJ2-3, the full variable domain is DVKVTQSSRYLVKRTGEKVFLECVQDMDHENMFWYRQDPGLGLRLIYFSYDVKMKEKGDIPEGYSVSREKKERFSLILESASTNQTSMYLCASSSAFGGRSDTQYFGPGTRLTVL.

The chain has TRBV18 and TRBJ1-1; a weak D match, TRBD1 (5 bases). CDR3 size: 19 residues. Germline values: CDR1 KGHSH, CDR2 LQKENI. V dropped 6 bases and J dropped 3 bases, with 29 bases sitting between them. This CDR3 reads CASSLDIYRPLGRDTEAFF. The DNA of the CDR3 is TGTGCCAGCTCCCTCGACATTTACAGGCCCCTAGGGAGGGACACTGAAGCTTTCTTT.

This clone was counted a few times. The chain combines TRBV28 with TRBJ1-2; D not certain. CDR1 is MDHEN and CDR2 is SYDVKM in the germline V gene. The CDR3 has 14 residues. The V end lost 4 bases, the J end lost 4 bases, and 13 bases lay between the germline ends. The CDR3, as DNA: TGTGCCAGCAGTTCGGAGGCAGGTCGCTATGGCTACACCTTC. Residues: CASSSEAGRYGYTF.

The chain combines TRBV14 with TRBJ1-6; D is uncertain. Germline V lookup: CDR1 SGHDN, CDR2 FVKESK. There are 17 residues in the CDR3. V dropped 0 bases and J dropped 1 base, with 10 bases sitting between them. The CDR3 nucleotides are TGTGCCAGCAGCCAAGATTCCGGGGTTTCCTATAATTCACCCCTCCACTTT. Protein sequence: CASSQDSGVSYNSPLHF.

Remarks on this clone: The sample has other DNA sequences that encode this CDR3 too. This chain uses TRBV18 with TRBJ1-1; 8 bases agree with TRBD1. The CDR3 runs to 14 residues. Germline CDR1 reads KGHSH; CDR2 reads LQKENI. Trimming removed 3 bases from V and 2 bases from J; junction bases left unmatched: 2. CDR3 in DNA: TGTGCCAGCTCACCTACAGGGGGAAACACTGAAGCTTTCTTT. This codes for CASSPTGGNTEAFF. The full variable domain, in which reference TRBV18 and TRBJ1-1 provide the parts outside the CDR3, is NAGVMQNPRHLVRRRGQEARLRCSPMKGHSHVYWYRQLPEEGLKFMVYLQKENIIDESGMPKERFSAEFPKEGPSILRIQQVVRGDSAAYFCASSPTGGNTEAFFGQGTRLTVV.

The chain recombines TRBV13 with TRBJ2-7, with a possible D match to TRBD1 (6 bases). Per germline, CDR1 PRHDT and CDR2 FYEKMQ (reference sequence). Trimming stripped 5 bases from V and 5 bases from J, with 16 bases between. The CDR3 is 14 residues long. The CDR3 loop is CASSPHRVAHEQYF. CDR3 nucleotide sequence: TGTGCCAGCAGCCCTCACAGGGTCGCCCACGAGCAGTACTTC.

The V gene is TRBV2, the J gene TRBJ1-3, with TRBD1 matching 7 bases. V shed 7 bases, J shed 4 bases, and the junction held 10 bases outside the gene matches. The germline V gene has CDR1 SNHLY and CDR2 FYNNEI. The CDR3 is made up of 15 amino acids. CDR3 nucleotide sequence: TGTGCCAGCAATCCCACAGGGGTATCAGGAAACACCATATATTTT. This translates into CASNPTGVSGNTIYF.

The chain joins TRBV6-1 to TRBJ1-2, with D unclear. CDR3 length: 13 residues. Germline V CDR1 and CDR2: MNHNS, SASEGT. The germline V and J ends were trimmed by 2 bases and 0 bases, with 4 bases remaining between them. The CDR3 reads CASSETTNYGYTF. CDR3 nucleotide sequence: TGTGCCAGCAGTGAAACTACTAACTATGGCTACACCTTC.

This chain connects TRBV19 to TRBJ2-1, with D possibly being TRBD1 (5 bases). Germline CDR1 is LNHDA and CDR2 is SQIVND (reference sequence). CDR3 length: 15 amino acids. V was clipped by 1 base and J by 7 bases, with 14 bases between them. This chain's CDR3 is CASSIVGAEVNEQFF. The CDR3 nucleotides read TGTGCCAGTAGTATAGTTGGGGCTGAGGTTAATGAGCAGTTCTTC.

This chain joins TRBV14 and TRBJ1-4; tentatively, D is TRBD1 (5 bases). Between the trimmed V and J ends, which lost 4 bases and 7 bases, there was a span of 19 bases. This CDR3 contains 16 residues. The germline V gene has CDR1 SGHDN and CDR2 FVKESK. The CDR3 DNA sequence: TGTGCCAGCAGCCTCCTCAGGGCGCCGGGAGGTGAAAAACTGTTTTTT. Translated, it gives CASSLLRAPGGEKLFF.

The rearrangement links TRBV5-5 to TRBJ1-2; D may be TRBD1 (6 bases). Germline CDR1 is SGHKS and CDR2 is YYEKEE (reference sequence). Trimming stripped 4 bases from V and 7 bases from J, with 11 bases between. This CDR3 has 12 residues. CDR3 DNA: TGTGCCAGCAGCGTGCAGGGGATTGGCTACACCTTC. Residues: CASSVQGIGYTF.

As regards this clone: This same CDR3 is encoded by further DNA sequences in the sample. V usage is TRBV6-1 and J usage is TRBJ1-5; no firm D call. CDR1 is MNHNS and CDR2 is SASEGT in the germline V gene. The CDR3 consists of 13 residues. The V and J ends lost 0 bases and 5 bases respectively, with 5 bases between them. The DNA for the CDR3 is TGTGCCAGCAGTGAAGCGAGGGATCAGCCCCAGCATTTT. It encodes CASSEARDQPQHF.